The sequence of this T cell receptor beta chain was determined in a study of cytomegalovirus exposure and HLA in healthy donors. Whole-study results and caveats: The classifier reportedly diagnosed cytomegalovirus status with high sensitivity and specificity. In a later analysis, TCR beta V- and J-gene trimming showed a link to a missense DCLRE1C variant.

With 4 bases clipped from V and 6 bases from J, the junction kept 5 bases outside the gene matches. Germline CDR1 reads SGDLS; CDR2 reads YYNGEE. This CDR3 contains 14 residues. Primers for the PCR totalled 60 Vbeta and 13 Jbeta. Profiled with immunoSEQ multiplex PCR; TCRdb holds only in-frame clones, not every one. The specimen's table records some 120,000 clones. About this clone: What it binds is not known.

Sequenced: PBMCs. This sequence was found in a man between 25 and 39 years old in good health and CMV-seronegative. The chain uses TRBV9 and TRBJ1-4, with 8 bases aligning to TRBD1. The CDR3 nucleotides read TGTGCCAGCAGCTTGGACAGGGTGGATGAAAAACTGTTTTTT. It translates to CASSLDRVDEKLFF.